This entry lists 28 T cell receptor beta chains sequenced from one sample in a study of cytomegalovirus exposure and HLA in healthy donors. Researchers ran the PCR with 60 Vbeta and 13 Jbeta primers. Repertoires were generated with immunoSEQ multiplex PCR, while TCRdb's copy carries only in-frame clones and drops some. The sample has roughly 300,000 clones; approximately 90% are singletons. Source material: PBMCs. The origin of the receptors is a man in his forties in good health and CMV-seropositive.

The gene calls are TRBV19 and TRBJ2-7; 12 bases fit TRBD2. The CDR3 consists of 16 residues. The V segment lost 6 bases and the J segment 2 bases; nucleotides outside the gene matches: 8. Germline CDR1 and CDR2: LNHDA and SQIVND (reference sequence). CDR3 sequence (DNA): TGTGCCAGTAGCCTAGCGGGAGGGCCTAGGCCCTACGAGCAGTACTTC. Translating gives CASSLAGGPRPYEQYF.

The chain recombines TRBV5-1 with TRBJ2-7, with D possibly TRBD2 on 6 matching bases. Trimming cost V 3 bases and J 1 base, with 11 bases left between them. Germline CDR1 is SGHRS and CDR2 is YFSETQ. CDR3 length equals 14 residues. The CDR3 region is CASSWGLGSYEQYF. CDR3 nucleotides: TGCGCCAGCAGCTGGGGACTGGGTTCCTACGAGCAGTACTTC.

This clone was seen a handful of times. V is TRBV2 and J is TRBJ1-5; D unclear. The ends were cut back, 5 bases at V and 9 bases at J, with 14 bases in the middle. The CDR3 totals 13 residues. Germline V CDR1 and CDR2: SNHLY, FYNNEI. CDR3 coding DNA: TGTGCCAGCAGTACAGACCCGGGAAGGCCCCAGCATTTT. Its translation: CASSTDPGRPQHF.

The chain employs TRBV7-8 and TRBJ1-1, with D possibly TRBD1 on 6 matching bases. The CDR3 sequence is 12 residues long. CDR1 is SGHVS and CDR2 is FQNEAQ in the germline V gene. Deletions cut 3 bases from V and 10 bases from J, with 12 bases between. This CDR3 is CASSFRGTGAFF. CDR3 DNA sequence: TGTGCCAGCAGCTTTAGGGGGACCGGAGCTTTCTTT. The full variable domain, in which reference TRBV7-8 and TRBJ1-1 provide the parts outside the CDR3, is GAGVSQSPRYKVAKRGQDVALRCDPISGHVSLFWYQQALGQGPEFLTYFQNEAQLDKSGLPSDRFFAERPEGSVSTLKIQRTQQEDSAVYLCASSFRGTGAFFGQGTRLTVV.

This clone was seen a handful of times. The V and J genes are TRBV19 and TRBJ2-5, with a weak D call TRBD1 (5 bases). CDR1 LNHDA and CDR2 SQIVND come from the germline V gene (reference sequence). The CDR3 contains 15 residues. V was clipped by 3 bases and J by 0 bases, with 11 bases between them. CDR3: CASSMEPGNQETQYF. The DNA for the CDR3 is TGTGCCAGTAGTATGGAACCAGGGAACCAAGAGACCCAGTACTTC.

V and J are TRBV28 and TRBJ2-4; D not certain. The germline V gene encodes CDR1 MDHEN and CDR2 SYDVKM. This CDR3 has 14 residues. Trimming pared 6 bases from V and 1 base from J, leaving 10 bases between. The CDR3 loop reads CASRPDKAKNIQYF. The CDR3 nucleotides are TGTGCCAGCAGACCAGACAAGGCCAAAAACATTCAGTACTTC.

This sequence joins TRBV4-1 and TRBJ1-4; no definite D call. The CDR3 runs to 13 residues. In germline, CDR1 is MGHRA, CDR2 YSYEKL. The V and J ends lost 1 base and 6 bases respectively, with 6 bases between them. The CDR3 DNA is TGCGCCAGCAGCCAAGTGAGGGATGAAAAACTGTTTTTT. Its protein product is CASSQVRDEKLFF.

This sequence joins TRBV11-2 and TRBJ2-1; TRBD1 matches at 10 bases. The germline gives CDR1 SGHAT, CDR2 FQNNGV. After removal of 1 base from V and 3 bases from J, the junction contained 6 bases not matched to a gene. The CDR3 sequence is 17 residues long. The CDR3 nucleotides read TGTGCCAGCAGCTTAGTTTTCGGGACAGGGGTCTACAATGAGCAGTTCTTC. This encodes CASSLVFGTGVYNEQFF.

CDR3 protein: CASSLGREQYF. CDR3 coding DNA: TGTGCCAGCAGCCTGGGCCGCGAGCAGTACTTC. The chain links TRBV7-9 to TRBJ2-7; D gene uncertain. Germline-derived CDR1 and CDR2 are SEHNR and FQNEAQ (reference sequence). The V gene lost 5 bases and the J gene lost 6 bases, with 8 bases spanning the gap. CDR3 length: 11 residues.

The rearrangement joins TRBV9 to TRBJ2-7, with 8 bases matching TRBD1. The V gene's germline CDR1 is SGDLS and CDR2 YYNGEE. V shed 3 bases and J 7 bases; nucleotides not matched to a gene: 12. This CDR3 spans 15 amino acids. CDR3 nucleotides: TGTGCCAGCAGCGAGGGAACAGGGGGAATGGGGGAGCAGTACTTC. This gives the protein CASSEGTGGMGEQYF.

J is TRBJ2-2 and V is TRBV7-9; TRBD2 matches 12 bases. Germline V lookup: CDR1 SEHNR, CDR2 FQNEAQ (reference sequence). V dropped 5 bases and J dropped 0; count of bases not matched to a gene: 4. The CDR3 extends over 17 amino acids. CDR3: CASSTLAGGTNTGELFF. CDR3 bases: TGTGCCAGCAGCACCCTAGCGGGAGGGACGAACACCGGGGAGCTGTTTTTT.

The J gene is TRBJ2-3, the V gene TRBV9, with D perhaps TRBD1 (6 bases). Germline-derived CDR1 and CDR2 are SGDLS and YYNGEE. Trimming shortened V by 4 bases and J by 2 bases, and 11 bases separated the two germline ends. The CDR3 is 14 residues long. The CDR3 DNA sequence: TGTGCCAGCAGCCCGAGGACAGACACAGATACGCAGTATTTT. As protein: CASSPRTDTDTQYF. Full variable domain (rest looked up from reference TRBV9 and TRBJ2-3): DSGVTQTPKHLITATGQRVTLRCSPRSGDLSVYWYQQSLDQGLQFLIQYYNGEERAKGNILERFSAQQFPDLHSELNLSSLELGDSALYFCASSPRTDTDTQYFGPGTRLTVL.

This clone showed up just once. The chain has TRBV29-1 and TRBJ2-3, with a possible D match to TRBD2 (7 bases). The CDR3 has 17 amino acids. Germline V gene sequence: CDR1 SQVTM, CDR2 ANQGSEA. Trimming took 2 bases from V and 0 from J, leaving 18 bases between them. In DNA, the CDR3 is TGCAGCGTTGAAAGGGGGGGAGCGGGAACCAGCACAGATACGCAGTATTTT. Its protein product is CSVERGGAGTSTDTQYF.

The table lists this clone with a count of one. The rearrangement uses TRBV9 and TRBJ2-7, with D possibly TRBD2 on 6 matching bases. Trimming cost V 2 bases and J 0 bases, with 9 bases left between them. This CDR3 region has 14 residues. Germline CDR1 SGDLS, CDR2 YYNGEE. CDR3: CASSVGDFSYEQYF. CDR3 nucleotide sequence: TGTGCCAGCAGCGTTGGGGACTTCTCCTACGAGCAGTACTTC.

This clone was seen a single time. The rearrangement uses TRBV6-4 and TRBJ2-1; no definite D call. The CDR3 runs 11 residues. The germline V gene has CDR1 MRHNA and CDR2 SNTAGT. Trimming stripped 2 bases from V and 10 bases from J, with 6 bases between. The CDR3 region is CASSDGHEQFF. The CDR3 DNA is TGTGCCAGCAGTGACGGGCACGAGCAGTTCTTC.

The rearrangement uses TRBV30 and TRBJ2-1, with 12 bases matching TRBD2. The J segment lost 7 bases and the V segment lost 3 bases, leaving 4 bases of the junction unmatched. The germline V gene has CDR1 GTSNPN and CDR2 SVGIG (reference sequence). This CDR3 is 14 amino acids long. The CDR3 sequence is CAWSPTSGRNEQFF. CDR3 nucleotide sequence: TGTGCCTGGAGCCCGACTAGCGGGAGAAATGAGCAGTTCTTC.

The chain recombines TRBV5-1 with TRBJ2-3; 11 bases line up with TRBD2. With V trimmed by 5 bases and J by 4 bases, 15 bases remained unmatched. CDR3 length: 18 amino acids. From germline, CDR1 is SGHRS and CDR2 YFSETQ. CDR3 sequence: CASRGHSRTSGSADTQYF. The CDR3 DNA reads TGCGCCAGCAGGGGACACTCCCGCACTAGCGGGAGTGCAGATACGCAGTATTTT.

CDR3 sequence: CASTQLGTGISYEQYF. CDR3 coding DNA: TGTGCCAGCACCCAGCTGGGGACAGGGATTTCCTACGAGCAGTACTTC. The chain joins TRBV28 to TRBJ2-7; 9 bases line up with TRBD1. Germline-derived CDR1 and CDR2 are MDHEN and SYDVKM. After removal of 7 bases from V and 1 base from J, the junction contained 11 bases not matched to a gene. There are 16 residues in the CDR3.

This chain links TRBV11-1 with TRBJ2-7, with TRBD1 matching 8 bases. Germline values: CDR1 SGHAT, CDR2 FQDESV (reference sequence). V was pared by 1 base and J by 0 bases, with 2 bases of the junction left unmatched. The CDR3 covers 15 residues. The DNA of the CDR3 is TGTGCCAGCAGCTTAGTGGGGACAGGCTCCTACGAGCAGTACTTC. Protein: CASSLVGTGSYEQYF.

This clone was picked up a small number of times. The chain combines TRBV7-9 with TRBJ2-5; 14 nucleotides line up with TRBD2. With 5 bases clipped from V and 3 bases from J, the junction kept 5 bases outside the gene matches. The CDR3 runs 16 residues. Germline V gene lookup returns CDR1 SEHNR and CDR2 FQNEAQ (reference sequence). The CDR3 loop reads CASSAGLAGVEETQYF. CDR3 DNA: TGTGCCAGCAGCGCGGGACTAGCGGGAGTTGAAGAGACCCAGTACTTC.

V usage is TRBV27 and J usage is TRBJ2-7; TRBD1 aligns across 8 bases. Germline values: CDR1 MNHEY, CDR2 SMNVEV (reference sequence). V lost 5 bases, J lost 4 bases, and 7 bases stayed unmatched. This CDR3 has 14 residues. CDR3 residues: CASSPAGTGYEQYF. The CDR3 DNA reads TGTGCCAGCAGTCCCGCGGGGACAGGATACGAGCAGTACTTC.

The rearrangement joins TRBV28 to TRBJ1-1; the D gene is possibly TRBD1 (6 bases). CDR3 size: 14 residues. The germline V and J ends were trimmed by 8 bases and 1 base, with 14 bases remaining between them. The germline V gene has CDR1 MDHEN and CDR2 SYDVKM. The CDR3 nucleotides read TGTGCCAGCGTGATACAGGGTGGGAACACTGAAGCTTTCTTT. The encoded protein is CASVIQGGNTEAFF.

The rearrangement uses TRBV18 and TRBJ1-1, with 11 bases fitting TRBD1. The trim removed 2 bases at V and 5 bases at J, leaving 10 bases unmatched. This CDR3 is built from 17 residues. Germline CDR1 reads KGHSH; CDR2 reads LQKENI. CDR3 bases: TGTGCCAGCTCACCAAACTTGGACAGGGGGCGCGGTACTGAAGCTTTCTTT. Protein: CASSPNLDRGRGTEAFF.

V is TRBV10-3 and J is TRBJ2-5; D is unclear. Germline V gene data show CDR1 as ENHRY and CDR2 as SYGVKD. The CDR3 runs to 15 residues. V lost 6 bases to trimming and J lost 2 bases, with 16 bases between them. CDR3 region: CAISPAEAIQETQYF. CDR3 nucleotide sequence: TGTGCCATCAGCCCAGCAGAAGCGATACAAGAGACCCAGTACTTC.

This chain connects TRBV7-2 to TRBJ1-1; a weak D match, TRBD1 (5 bases). Trimming removed 4 bases at V and 0 bases at J, with 12 bases between. CDR1 is SGHTA and CDR2 is FQGNSA in the germline V gene. The CDR3 loop spans 15 amino acids. The CDR3 region has the DNA TGTGCCAGCAGCTCCTACGACAGTTTGAACACTGAAGCTTTCTTT. Residues: CASSSYDSLNTEAFF.

The rearrangement uses TRBV9 and TRBJ2-7; 12 bases map to TRBD2. The CDR3 runs 16 residues. The germline gives CDR1 SGDLS, CDR2 YYNGEE. V lost 3 bases to trimming and J lost 5 bases; unmatched junction nucleotides: 9. The CDR3 reads CASSGPSGRAVDEQYF. The DNA of the CDR3 is TGTGCCAGCAGCGGTCCTAGCGGGAGGGCCGTAGACGAGCAGTACTTC.

This clone has more than one count but fewer than ten. This rearrangement joins TRBV6-5 to TRBJ2-5; TRBD1 is a possible D gene (6 bases). The CDR3 is made up of 15 amino acids. Trimming shortened V by 0 bases and J by 9 bases, and 17 bases separated the two germline ends. From germline, CDR1 is MNHEY and CDR2 SVGAGI. This chain's CDR3 is CASSYSRDTSSSQYF. Written as DNA, the CDR3 is TGTGCCAGCAGTTACTCCCGGGACACGAGTTCCTCCCAGTACTTC.

V and J are TRBV2 and TRBJ2-7; D is perhaps TRBD1 (5 bases). Germline-derived CDR1 and CDR2 are SNHLY and FYNNEI. This CDR3 is 14 amino acids long. V shed 7 bases and J shed 0 bases, with 13 bases lying between them. The CDR3 here is CASTLGQGSYEQYF. CDR3 in DNA: TGTGCCAGCACCTTGGGGCAGGGCTCCTACGAGCAGTACTTC.